This paragraph covers one T cell receptor beta chain sequence. This record comes from a study of shared clonotypes between healthy human individuals. In the CD4+ fraction, cells were divided into CD45RA+ naive and CD45RA-negative memory subsets. The table came from immunoSEQ multiplex PCR; TCRdb's copy has only in-frame clones and leaves some out. The sample lists millions of clones, over 85% occurring once. Germline V gives CDR1 SEHNR, CDR2 FQNEAQ (reference sequence). Trimming cost V 3 bases and J 4 bases; bases outside gene matches: 7. CDR3 length: 15 amino acids. Sequencing was carried out using naive CD4+ T cells sorted from blood. Subset described: CD45RA+ positively selected. This TCR was recovered from a man aged 18 to 35 in good health. This chain connects TRBV7-9 to TRBJ2-5, with 8 bases matching TRBD2. CDR3 coding DNA: TGTGCCAGCAGCTTTTCTTTGCTAGCGGGAGAGACCCAGTACTTC. This translates into CASSFSLLAGETQYF. Complete variable domain (other parts from reference TRBV7-9 and TRBJ2-5): DTGVSQNPRHKITKRGQNVTFRCDPISEHNRLYWYRQTLGQGPEFLTYFQNEAQLEKSRLLSDRFSAERPKGSFSTLEIQRTEQGDSAMYLCASSFSLLAGETQYFGPGTRLLVL.